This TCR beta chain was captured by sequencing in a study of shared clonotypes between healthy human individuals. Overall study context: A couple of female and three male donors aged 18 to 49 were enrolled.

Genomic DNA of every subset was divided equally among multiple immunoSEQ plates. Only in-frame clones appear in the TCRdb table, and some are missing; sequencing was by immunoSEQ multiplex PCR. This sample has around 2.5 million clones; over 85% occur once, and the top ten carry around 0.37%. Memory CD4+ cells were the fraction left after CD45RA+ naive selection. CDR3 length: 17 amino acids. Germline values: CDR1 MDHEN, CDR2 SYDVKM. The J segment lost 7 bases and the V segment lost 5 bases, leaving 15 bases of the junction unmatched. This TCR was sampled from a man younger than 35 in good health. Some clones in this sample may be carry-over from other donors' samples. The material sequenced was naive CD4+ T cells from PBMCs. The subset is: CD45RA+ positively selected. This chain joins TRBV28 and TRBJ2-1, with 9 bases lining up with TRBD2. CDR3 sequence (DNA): TGTGCCAGCAGTATCCCGGGTTCGAGCGGGAGGATGAATGAGCAGTTCTTC. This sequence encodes CASSIPGSSGRMNEQFF.